This record concerns one TCR beta chain sequence. Its antigen remains unidentified. The ends were cut back, 3 bases at V and 1 base at J, with 15 bases in the middle. The CDR3 is made up of 15 amino acids. CDR1 and CDR2 (germline): DFQATT, SNEGSKA (reference sequence). Reverse transcription of about 0.5 to 1 ug RNA was carried out with random hexamers. TCRdb fed the immunoSEQ multiplex PCR reads into MiXCR, producing one record per CDR3 protein. In the table there are some 200,000 distinct CDR3 sequences, approximately 96% of which are singletons. This entry belongs to a study of CD8 T cells in Susac syndrome. Overall study context: Active disease was present in 5 or 6 of the sequenced Susac syndrome patients, and remission in about eight. The Susac syndrome patients were therapy-naive, on corticosteroids, or on intravenous immunoglobulin alone at blood draw.

General study findings and limits: Susac syndrome CD4+ T cell repertoires showed no clonal expansion.

The receptor's source is a human donor with Susac syndrome. The chain is built from TRBV20-1 and TRBJ1-1; D is perhaps TRBD1 (5 bases). Sequencing used CD4+ T cells from PBMCs. The CDR3 sequence: CSARVEGAPNTEAFF. The CDR3 DNA sequence: TGCAGTGCTAGGGTGGAAGGGGCTCCGAACACTGAAGCTTTCTTT.